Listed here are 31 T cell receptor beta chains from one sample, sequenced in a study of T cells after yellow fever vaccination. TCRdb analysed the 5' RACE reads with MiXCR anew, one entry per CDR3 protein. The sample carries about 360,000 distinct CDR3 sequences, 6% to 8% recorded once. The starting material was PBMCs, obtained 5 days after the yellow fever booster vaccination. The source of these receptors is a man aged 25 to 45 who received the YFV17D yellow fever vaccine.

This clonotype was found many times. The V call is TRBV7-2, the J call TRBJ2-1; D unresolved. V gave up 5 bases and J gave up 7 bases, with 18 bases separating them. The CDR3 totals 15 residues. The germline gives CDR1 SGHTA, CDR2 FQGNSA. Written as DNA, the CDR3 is TGTGCCAGCAGCCCCTATGTAGCTAGATCAAATGAGCAGTTCTTC. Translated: CASSPYVARSNEQFF.

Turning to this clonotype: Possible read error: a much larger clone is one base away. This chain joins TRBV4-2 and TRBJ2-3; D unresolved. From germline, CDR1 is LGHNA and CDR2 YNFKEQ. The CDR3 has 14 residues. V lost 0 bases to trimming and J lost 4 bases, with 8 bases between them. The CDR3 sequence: CASSQDASSDTQYF. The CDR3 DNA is TGTGCCAGCAGCCAAGATGCCTCATCAGATACGCAGTATTTT.

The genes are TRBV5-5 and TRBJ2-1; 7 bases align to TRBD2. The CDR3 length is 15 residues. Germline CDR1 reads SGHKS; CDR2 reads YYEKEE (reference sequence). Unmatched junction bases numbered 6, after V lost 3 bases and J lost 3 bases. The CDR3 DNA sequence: TGTGCCAGCAGCTGGGCGGGGAGGGACTACAATGAGCAGTTCTTC. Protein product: CASSWAGRDYNEQFF. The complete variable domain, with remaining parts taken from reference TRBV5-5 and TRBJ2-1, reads DAGVTQSPTHLIKTRGQQVTLRCSPISGHKSVSWYQQVLGQGPQFIFQYYEKEERGRGNFPDRFSARQFPNYSSELNVNALLLGDSALYLCASSWAGRDYNEQFFGPGTRLTVL.

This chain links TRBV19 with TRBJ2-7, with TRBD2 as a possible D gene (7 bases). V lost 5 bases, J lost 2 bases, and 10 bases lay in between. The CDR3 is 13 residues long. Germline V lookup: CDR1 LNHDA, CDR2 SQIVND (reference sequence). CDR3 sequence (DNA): TGTGCCAGTAGTTGGGGGGGGCCCTACGAGCAGTACTTC. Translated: CASSWGGPYEQYF.

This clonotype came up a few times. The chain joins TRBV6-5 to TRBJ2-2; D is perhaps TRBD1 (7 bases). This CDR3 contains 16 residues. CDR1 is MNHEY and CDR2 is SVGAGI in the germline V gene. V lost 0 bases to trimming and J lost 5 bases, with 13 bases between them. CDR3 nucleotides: TGTGCCAGCAGTTACTCGTGGAGGGGGCGTACCGGGGAGCTGTTTTTT. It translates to CASSYSWRGRTGELFF.

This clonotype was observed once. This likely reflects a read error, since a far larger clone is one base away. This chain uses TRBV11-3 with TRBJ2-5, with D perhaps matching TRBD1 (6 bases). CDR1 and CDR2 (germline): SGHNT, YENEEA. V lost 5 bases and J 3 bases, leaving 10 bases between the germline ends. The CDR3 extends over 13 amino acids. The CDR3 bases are TGTGCCAGCAGCACCCGGACAGAAGAGACCCAGTACTTC. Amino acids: CASSTRTEETQYF.

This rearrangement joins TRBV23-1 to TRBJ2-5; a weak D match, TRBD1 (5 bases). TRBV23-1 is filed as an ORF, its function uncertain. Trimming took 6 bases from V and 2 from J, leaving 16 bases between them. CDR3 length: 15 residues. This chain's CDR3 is CASRSKQGDQETQYF. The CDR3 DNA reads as TGCGCCAGCAGAAGCAAACAAGGGGATCAAGAGACCCAGTACTTC.

CDR3 in DNA: TGTGCCAGCTCACAATCCGGGACTAGTAATGAGCAGTTCTTC. Its translation is CASSQSGTSNEQFF. V is TRBV18 and J is TRBJ2-1, with 8 nucleotides matching TRBD2. The CDR3 has 14 residues. The germline CDR1 and CDR2 sequences are KGHSH and LQKENI. The trim removed 4 bases at V and 7 bases at J, leaving 6 bases unmatched.

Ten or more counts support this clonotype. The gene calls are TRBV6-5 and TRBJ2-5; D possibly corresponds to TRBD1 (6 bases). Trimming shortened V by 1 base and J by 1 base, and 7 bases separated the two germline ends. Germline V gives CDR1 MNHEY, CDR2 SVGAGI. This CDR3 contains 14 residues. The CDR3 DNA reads TGTGCCAGCAGTTACTTGACAGGCCAAGAGACCCAGTACTTC. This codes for CASSYLTGQETQYF.

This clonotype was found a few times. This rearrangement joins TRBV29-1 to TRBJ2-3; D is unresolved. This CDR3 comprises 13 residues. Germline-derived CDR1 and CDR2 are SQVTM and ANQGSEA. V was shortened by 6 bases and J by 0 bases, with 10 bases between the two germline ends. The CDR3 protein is CSVVMSSTDTQYF. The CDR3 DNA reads TGCAGCGTCGTCATGTCTAGCACAGATACGCAGTATTTT.

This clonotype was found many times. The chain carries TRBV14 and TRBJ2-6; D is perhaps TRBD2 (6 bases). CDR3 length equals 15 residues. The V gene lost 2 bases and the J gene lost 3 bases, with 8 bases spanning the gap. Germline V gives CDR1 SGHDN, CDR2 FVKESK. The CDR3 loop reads CASSQPGVGANVLTF. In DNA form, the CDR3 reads TGTGCCAGCAGCCAACCGGGGGTTGGGGCCAACGTCCTGACTTTC.

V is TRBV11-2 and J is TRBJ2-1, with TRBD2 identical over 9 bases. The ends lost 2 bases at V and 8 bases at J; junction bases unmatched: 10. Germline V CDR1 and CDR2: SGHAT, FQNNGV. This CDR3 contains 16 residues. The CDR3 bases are TGTGCCAGCAGCTTATTGGGTAGCGGGAGTCTGGATGAGCAGTTCTTC. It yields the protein CASSLLGSGSLDEQFF.

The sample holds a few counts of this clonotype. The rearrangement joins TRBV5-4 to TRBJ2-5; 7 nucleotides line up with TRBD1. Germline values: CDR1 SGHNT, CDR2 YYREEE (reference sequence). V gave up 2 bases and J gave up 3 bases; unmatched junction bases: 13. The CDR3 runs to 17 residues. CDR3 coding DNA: TGTGCCAGCAGCTTACCTCCGACAGGGCCCGCAAAAGAGACCCAGTACTTC. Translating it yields CASSLPPTGPAKETQYF.

CDR3 sequence reads: CASSFSTESSYEQYF. The CDR3 DNA reads as TGTGCCAGCAGTTTTTCGACGGAGAGCTCCTACGAGCAGTACTTC. The chain employs TRBV12-3 or TRBV12-4 and TRBJ2-7; D remains unclear. The CDR3 is made up of 15 amino acids. Trimming took 3 bases from V and 0 from J, leaving 12 bases between them.

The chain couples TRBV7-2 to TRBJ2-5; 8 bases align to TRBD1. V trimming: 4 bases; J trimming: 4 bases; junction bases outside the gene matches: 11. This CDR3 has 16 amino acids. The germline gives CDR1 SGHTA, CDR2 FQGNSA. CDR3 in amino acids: CASSSQSGGARETQYF. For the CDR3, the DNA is TGTGCCAGCAGCTCGCAGTCAGGGGGCGCTCGAGAGACCCAGTACTTC.

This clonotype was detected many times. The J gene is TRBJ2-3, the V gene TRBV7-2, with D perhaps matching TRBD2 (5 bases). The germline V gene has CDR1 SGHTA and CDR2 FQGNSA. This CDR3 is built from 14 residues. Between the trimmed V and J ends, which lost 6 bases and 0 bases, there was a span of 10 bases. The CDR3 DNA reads TGTGCCAGCAGTTCCACGGGAAGCACAGATACGCAGTATTTT. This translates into CASSSTGSTDTQYF. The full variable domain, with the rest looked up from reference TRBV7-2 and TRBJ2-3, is GAGVSQSPSNKVTEKGKDVELRCDPISGHTALYWYRQSLGQGLEFLIYFQGNSAPDKSGLPSDRFSAERTGGSVSTLTIQRTQQEDSAVYLCASSSTGSTDTQYFGPGTRLTVL.

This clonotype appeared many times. The CDR3 region is CASSSPGGTTFNEQFF. Here the CDR3 DNA reads TGTGCCAGCAGTTCCCCGGGTGGGACTACTTTCAATGAGCAGTTCTTC. This chain connects TRBV25-1 to TRBJ2-1; 7 positions match TRBD2. Germline V gene lookup returns CDR1 MGHDK and CDR2 SYGVNS. The CDR3 has 16 amino acids. The J segment lost 6 bases and the V segment lost 5 bases, leaving 13 bases of the junction unmatched.

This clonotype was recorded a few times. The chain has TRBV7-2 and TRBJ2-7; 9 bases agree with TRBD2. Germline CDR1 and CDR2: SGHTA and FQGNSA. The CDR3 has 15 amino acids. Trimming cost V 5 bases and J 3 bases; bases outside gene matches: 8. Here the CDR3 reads CASSLTATSGYEQYF. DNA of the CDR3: TGTGCCAGCAGCCTTACTGCGACTAGCGGCTACGAGCAGTACTTC. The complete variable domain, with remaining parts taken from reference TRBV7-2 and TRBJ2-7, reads GAGVSQSPSNKVTEKGKDVELRCDPISGHTALYWYRQSLGQGLEFLIYFQGNSAPDKSGLPSDRFSAERTGGSVSTLTIQRTQQEDSAVYLCASSLTATSGYEQYFGPGTRLTVT.

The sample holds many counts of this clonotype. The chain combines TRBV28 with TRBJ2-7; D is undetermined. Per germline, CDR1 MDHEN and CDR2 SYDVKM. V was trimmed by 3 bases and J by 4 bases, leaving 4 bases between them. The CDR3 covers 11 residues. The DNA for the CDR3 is TGTGCCAGCAGTTTGTGGTACGAGCAGTACTTC. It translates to CASSLWYEQYF.

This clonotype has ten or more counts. The CDR3 reads CASQRGDRETGELFF. The CDR3 bases are TGTGCCAGTCAGCGCGGGGACAGGGAAACCGGGGAGCTGTTTTTT. This chain links TRBV5-8 with TRBJ2-2; 9 positions agree with TRBD1. Germline V gene data show CDR1 as SGHTS and CDR2 as YDEGEE. This CDR3 comprises 15 residues. The V and J ends lost 8 bases and 5 bases, in that order; junction bases with no gene match: 10.

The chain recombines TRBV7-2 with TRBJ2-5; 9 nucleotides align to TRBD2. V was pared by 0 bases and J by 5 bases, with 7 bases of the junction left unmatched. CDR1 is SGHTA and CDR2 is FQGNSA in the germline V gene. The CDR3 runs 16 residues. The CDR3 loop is CASSLASREGGETQYF. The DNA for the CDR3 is TGTGCCAGCAGCTTAGCTTCGCGGGAGGGTGGGGAGACCCAGTACTTC.

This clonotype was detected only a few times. CDR3 sequence reads: CASSQGRTSGSGSEQFF. The DNA for the CDR3 is TGCGCCAGCAGCCAGGGAAGGACTAGCGGGAGTGGGAGTGAGCAGTTCTTC. The gene calls are TRBV4-3 and TRBJ2-1, with 13 nucleotides matching TRBD2. Germline CDR1 LGHNA, CDR2 YSLEER. Trimming cost V 3 bases and J 9 bases; bases outside gene matches: 11. The CDR3 is 17 amino acids.

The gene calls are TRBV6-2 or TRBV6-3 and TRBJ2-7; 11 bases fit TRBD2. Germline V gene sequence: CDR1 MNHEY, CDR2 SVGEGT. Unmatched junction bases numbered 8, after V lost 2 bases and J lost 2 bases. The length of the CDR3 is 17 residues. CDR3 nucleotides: TGTGCCAGCAGTTACCGTACTAGCGGGAGCGTTGCCTACGAGCAGTACTTC. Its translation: CASSYRTSGSVAYEQYF.

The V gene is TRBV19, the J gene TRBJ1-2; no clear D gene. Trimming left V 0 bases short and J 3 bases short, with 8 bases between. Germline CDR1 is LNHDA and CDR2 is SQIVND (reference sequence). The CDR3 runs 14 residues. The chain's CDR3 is CASSIDRGYYGYTF. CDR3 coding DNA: TGTGCCAGTAGTATAGATCGCGGATACTATGGCTACACCTTC.

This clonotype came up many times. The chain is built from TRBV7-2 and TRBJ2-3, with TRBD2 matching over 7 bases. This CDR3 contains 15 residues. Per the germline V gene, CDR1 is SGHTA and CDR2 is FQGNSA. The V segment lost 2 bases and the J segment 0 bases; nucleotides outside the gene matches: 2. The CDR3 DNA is TGTGCCAGCAGCTTACCTAGCGGTAGCACAGATACGCAGTATTTT. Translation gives CASSLPSGSTDTQYF.

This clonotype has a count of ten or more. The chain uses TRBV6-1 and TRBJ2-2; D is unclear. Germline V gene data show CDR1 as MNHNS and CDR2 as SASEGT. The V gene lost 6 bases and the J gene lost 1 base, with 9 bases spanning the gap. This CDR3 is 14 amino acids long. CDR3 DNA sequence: TGTGCCAGCAGGGTCCTAGGGAACACCGGGGAGCTGTTTTTT. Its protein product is CASRVLGNTGELFF.

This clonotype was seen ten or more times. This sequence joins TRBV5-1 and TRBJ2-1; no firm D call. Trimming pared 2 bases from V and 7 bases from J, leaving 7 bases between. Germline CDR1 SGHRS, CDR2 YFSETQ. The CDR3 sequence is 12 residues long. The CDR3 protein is CASSFQVNEQFF. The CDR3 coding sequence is TGCGCCAGCAGCTTCCAGGTTAATGAGCAGTTCTTC.

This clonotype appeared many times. The DNA of the CDR3 is TGTGCCAGCAGCTTAGAAGGCGGTAGGGCCAAAAACATTCAGTACTTC. It encodes CASSLEGGRAKNIQYF. The chain employs TRBV7-9 and TRBJ2-4; no clear D. Germline assignment: CDR1 SEHNR and CDR2 FQNEAQ (reference sequence). This CDR3 region has 16 residues. Between the trimmed V and J ends, which lost 1 base and 1 base, there was a span of 11 bases.

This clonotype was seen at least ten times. Here the CDR3 reads CASSLWLRAGGTKKRSLFF. As DNA, the CDR3 is TGTGCCAGCAGCTTGTGGTTAAGGGCGGGAGGCACCAAGAAACGGTCCCTGTTCTTC. This sequence joins TRBV12-3 or TRBV12-4 and TRBJ2-1; TRBD2 aligns across 8 bases. The CDR3 is 19 amino acids. With V trimmed by 6 bases and J by 15 bases, 31 bases remained unmatched.

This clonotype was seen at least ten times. This CDR3 reads CASSFLSGGGSYEQYF. The CDR3 DNA sequence: TGTGCCAGCAGCTTTCTATCCGGGGGGGGCTCCTACGAGCAGTACTTC. The J gene is TRBJ2-7, the V gene TRBV5-6, with 8 nucleotides matching TRBD2. Unmatched junction bases numbered 7, after V lost 2 bases and J lost 0 bases. CDR1 is SGHDT, CDR2 YYEEEE, per germline. The CDR3 length is 16 residues.

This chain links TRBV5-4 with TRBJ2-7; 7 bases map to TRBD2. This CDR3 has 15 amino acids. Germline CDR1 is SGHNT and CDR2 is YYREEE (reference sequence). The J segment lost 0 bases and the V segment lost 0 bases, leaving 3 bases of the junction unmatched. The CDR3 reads CASSLEAGTSYEQYF. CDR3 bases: TGTGCCAGCAGCTTGGAAGCGGGAACCTCCTACGAGCAGTACTTC.